This TCR beta chain is drawn from a study of early stage breast cancer tumors. Study-wide results and limits: Blood repertoires resembled normal breast more than tumor. Commonly generated sequences made up most enriched TCRB sequences shared between patients. Unsorted bulk genomic DNA sequencing lacked pairing and functional marker data.

Details on this clone: Its antigen is still unknown.

Measured with immunoSEQ multiplex PCR; TCRdb has only the in-frame clones, and not every one. Of fewer than 35,000 clones listed, approximately 75% are singletons. In germline, CDR1 is KGHSH, CDR2 LQKENI. Trimming pared 6 bases from V and 1 base from J, leaving 10 bases between. The CDR3 is made up of 13 amino acids. The sample was blood. The V gene is TRBV18, the J gene TRBJ2-7; maybe TRBD1 (6 bases). This receptor was taken from a person aged 45 to 59 with breast cancer. The CDR3 loop reads CASSEGQSYEQYF. The CDR3 DNA reads as TGTGCCAGCTCGGAAGGACAGTCCTACGAGCAGTACTTC. The whole variable domain, filled in from reference TRBV18 and TRBJ2-7, reads NAGVMQNPRHLVRRRGQEARLRCSPMKGHSHVYWYRQLPEEGLKFMVYLQKENIIDESGMPKERFSAEFPKEGPSILRIQQVVRGDSAAYFCASSEGQSYEQYFGPGTRLTVT.